These T cell receptor beta chains were read from a single sample in a study of graft-versus-host responses after intestinal transplantation. The method was immunoSEQ multiplex PCR; TCRdb's version includes in-frame clones alone and lacks a portion of them. The repertoire includes 80,000 to 100,000 clones, 85% to 95% of them detected once, and 0.069% sits in the top ten. No cognate antigen is known for these TCRs. Sequenced here: unstimulated CD8+ T cells sorted from spleen or lymph node cells, sampled before transplant. These receptors all come from a human donor who was the organ donor for an intestinal transplant. The CDR3 runs from the conserved cysteine through the conserved F or W. The order of the fields is CDR3 length, V gene, J gene, CDR3 protein.

cdr3_length: 14; v_call: TRBV5-1; j_call: TRBJ1-2; cdr3_aa: CASKEGQGNHGYTF
cdr3_length: 17; v_call: TRBV6-1; j_call: TRBJ2-1; cdr3_aa: CASSGHIAGGWDDEQFF
cdr3_length: 15; v_call: TRBV2; j_call: TRBJ1-1; cdr3_aa: CASSEWPGENTEAFF
cdr3_length: 12; v_call: TRBV11-2; j_call: TRBJ1-1; cdr3_aa: CASSFWGLEAFF
cdr3_length: 17; v_call: TRBV7-9; j_call: TRBJ2-7; cdr3_aa: CASSSGLVESTNYEQYF
cdr3_length: 13; v_call: TRBV11-3; j_call: TRBJ1-2; cdr3_aa: CASSLGGGYGYTF
cdr3_length: 17; v_call: TRBV7-9; j_call: TRBJ2-1; cdr3_aa: CASSLAPSGTPYNEQFF
cdr3_length: 19; v_call: TRBV11-3; j_call: TRBJ2-5; cdr3_aa: CASSNRLAGGPLLRETQYF
cdr3_length: 12; v_call: TRBV7-7; j_call: TRBJ2-7; cdr3_aa: CASSSSFYEQYF
cdr3_length: 14; v_call: TRBV4-2; j_call: TRBJ2-7; cdr3_aa: CASSQAVWGGEQYF
cdr3_length: 16; v_call: TRBV7-9; j_call: TRBJ2-2; cdr3_aa: CASSLGGQGYTGELFF
cdr3_length: 19; v_call: TRBV4-1; j_call: TRBJ2-1; cdr3_aa: CASSPEGQTGSSSYNEQFF
cdr3_length: 14; v_call: TRBV5-1; j_call: TRBJ1-1; cdr3_aa: CASSFRDSNTEAFF
cdr3_length: 16; v_call: TRBV12-5; j_call: TRBJ1-1; cdr3_aa: CASGLGSGWAILEAFF
cdr3_length: 13; v_call: TRBV27; j_call: TRBJ1-1; cdr3_aa: CASRYGGGTEAFF
cdr3_length: 13; v_call: TRBV9; j_call: TRBJ2-1; cdr3_aa: CASSLGLYNEQFF
cdr3_length: 14; v_call: TRBV5-1; j_call: TRBJ2-5; cdr3_aa: CASSLGARQETQYF
cdr3_length: 14; v_call: TRBV11-1; j_call: TRBJ1-2; cdr3_aa: CASSLQGGDYGYTF
cdr3_length: 11; v_call: TRBV29-1; j_call: TRBJ2-1; cdr3_aa: CSVELLTEQFF
cdr3_length: 18; v_call: TRBV7-8; j_call: TRBJ2-1; cdr3_aa: CASSSPFIKGTEYNEQFF
cdr3_length: 17; v_call: TRBV9; j_call: TRBJ2-3; cdr3_aa: CASSEEGAGTSTDTQYF
cdr3_length: 12; v_call: TRBV13; j_call: TRBJ1-2; cdr3_aa: CASTTGRMGYTF
cdr3_length: 11; v_call: TRBV28; j_call: TRBJ1-3; cdr3_aa: CASRLRNTIYF
cdr3_length: 13; v_call: TRBV27; j_call: TRBJ2-7; cdr3_aa: CASSWGASYEQYF
cdr3_length: 14; v_call: TRBV10-1; j_call: TRBJ2-1; cdr3_aa: CASSHPTISNGQFF
cdr3_length: 15; v_call: TRBV7-9; j_call: TRBJ2-5; cdr3_aa: CASRHPTGPMETQYF
cdr3_length: 14; v_call: TRBV5-1; j_call: TRBJ2-1; cdr3_aa: CASSGSGSYNEQFF
cdr3_length: 13; v_call: TRBV5-1; j_call: TRBJ2-7; cdr3_aa: CASSLQASYEQYF
cdr3_length: 16; v_call: TRBV28; j_call: TRBJ2-3; cdr3_aa: CASSLLQLAGLPTQYF
cdr3_length: 13; v_call: TRBV13; j_call: TRBJ1-2; cdr3_aa: CASSLTQGYGYTF
cdr3_length: 15; v_call: TRBV5-1; j_call: TRBJ2-5; cdr3_aa: CASSLTPGSMETQYF
cdr3_length: 16; v_call: TRBV2; j_call: TRBJ1-1; cdr3_aa: CASRTPTDRENTEAFF
cdr3_length: 15; v_call: TRBV10-3; j_call: TRBJ2-1; cdr3_aa: CAIKRTSGIWFSQFF
cdr3_length: 15; v_call: TRBV5-6; j_call: TRBJ1-1; cdr3_aa: CASSLDRVRGTEAFF
cdr3_length: 14; v_call: TRBV28; j_call: TRBJ1-5; cdr3_aa: CASSRYRGNQPQHF
cdr3_length: 17; v_call: TRBV5-1; j_call: TRBJ2-7; cdr3_aa: CASSLYGTGGISYEQYF
cdr3_length: 15; v_call: TRBV5-6; j_call: TRBJ2-2; cdr3_aa: CASSLAGDGMGELFF
cdr3_length: 13; v_call: TRBV2; j_call: TRBJ1-2; cdr3_aa: CASATEPLLVYTF
cdr3_length: 16; v_call: TRBV2; j_call: TRBJ1-2; cdr3_aa: CASSQVGQFLHYGYTF
cdr3_length: 19; v_call: TRBV5-3; j_call: TRBJ2-7; cdr3_aa: CARSLPGEWTGRGSYEQYF
cdr3_length: 14; v_call: TRBV13; j_call: TRBJ2-4; cdr3_aa: CASSSGLAKNIQYF
cdr3_length: 13; v_call: TRBV27; j_call: TRBJ1-2; cdr3_aa: CASSKGQAYGYTF
cdr3_length: 14; v_call: TRBV7-9; j_call: TRBJ1-5; cdr3_aa: CASSLPGGNQPQHF
cdr3_length: 15; v_call: TRBV27; j_call: TRBJ1-2; cdr3_aa: CASSDGHLSVEGYTF
cdr3_length: 18; v_call: TRBV29-1; j_call: TRBJ2-7; cdr3_aa: CSVVSPSFGRAWAYEQYF
cdr3_length: 17; v_call: TRBV5-1; j_call: TRBJ1-1; cdr3_aa: CASSLTEGYFLNTEAFF
cdr3_length: 16; v_call: TRBV4-1; j_call: TRBJ2-1; cdr3_aa: CASSHKSGQEYNEQFF
cdr3_length: 15; v_call: TRBV28; j_call: TRBJ1-2; cdr3_aa: CASSWTGEATYGYTF
cdr3_length: 16; v_call: TRBV7-9; j_call: TRBJ2-7; cdr3_aa: CASSLVYGTGAYEQYF
cdr3_length: 15; v_call: TRBV27; j_call: TRBJ2-1; cdr3_aa: CASTPQGEGYNEQFF
cdr3_length: 14; v_call: TRBV18; j_call: TRBJ1-2; cdr3_aa: CASSPAGGEYGYTF
cdr3_length: 13; v_call: TRBV29-1; j_call: TRBJ1-1; cdr3_aa: CSVAGGVYTEAFF
cdr3_length: 14; v_call: TRBV30; j_call: TRBJ2-7; cdr3_aa: CAWSWSGGSYEQYF
cdr3_length: 17; v_call: TRBV7-9; j_call: TRBJ1-2; cdr3_aa: CASSLAPQEKTNYGYTF
cdr3_length: 14; v_call: TRBV5-6; j_call: TRBJ2-1; cdr3_aa: CASERGGPYNEQFF